A single sample gave rise to the 9 T cell receptor beta chains below, sequenced in a study of T cell responses to AZD1222 COVID-19 vaccine. The protocol was immunoSEQ multiplex PCR, while the TCRdb copy is restricted to in-frame clones and leaves out a portion. Found here are some 170,000 clones, around 90% of them singletons; the top ten hold about 2.8%. The source material was peripheral blood, sampled on day 0 of AZD1222 vaccination. These receptors were collected from an adult in good health.

This rearrangement joins TRBV12-3 or TRBV12-4 to TRBJ2-1; perhaps TRBD2 as D (5 bases). The V end lost 6 bases, the J end lost 6 bases, and 12 bases lay between the germline ends. This CDR3 region has 13 residues. Here the CDR3 DNA reads TGTGCCAGCAGGAAACTAGGTGCCAATGAGCAGTTCTTC. It is translated as CASRKLGANEQFF.

The chain uses TRBV7-6 and TRBJ2-1; D gene uncertain. The germline gives CDR1 SGHVS, CDR2 FNYEAQ. This CDR3 spans 15 amino acids. V lost 5 bases to trimming and J lost 3 bases, with 14 bases between them. CDR3 DNA sequence: TGTGCCAGCAGCCCCGGTGGAAGAATCTACAATGAGCAGTTCTTC. Its protein is CASSPGGRIYNEQFF.

The gene calls are TRBV11-3 and TRBJ2-7, with unresolved D. CDR3 length equals 13 residues. V lost 3 bases to trimming and J lost 2 bases, with 8 bases between them. The V gene's germline CDR1 is SGHNT and CDR2 YENEEA. CDR3 loop: CASSFGPTYEQYF. The CDR3 bases are TGTGCCAGCAGCTTCGGACCTACCTACGAGCAGTACTTC.

The V gene is TRBV11-1, the J gene TRBJ2-7, with 9 bases aligning to TRBD2. CDR1 and CDR2 (germline): SGHAT, FQDESV (reference sequence). This CDR3 spans 15 amino acids. V was pared by 1 base and J by 2 bases, with 3 bases of the junction left unmatched. The CDR3, as DNA: TGTGCCAGCAGCTTAGGTGGCGGGAGGGCCTACGAGCAGTACTTC. Its translation is CASSLGGGRAYEQYF. Full variable domain (rest looked up from reference TRBV11-1 and TRBJ2-7): EAEVAQSPRYKITEKSQAVAFWCDPISGHATLYWYRQILGQGPELLVQFQDESVVDDSQLPKDRFSAERLKGVDSTLKIQPAELGDSAMYLCASSLGGGRAYEQYFGPGTRLTVT.

This clone was detected once. The CDR3, as DNA: TGTGCCAGCAGCTTAGAACCCGCCGGCACTGAAGCTTTCTTT. It codes for CASSLEPAGTEAFF. The chain recombines TRBV11-2 with TRBJ1-1; D gene ambiguous. CDR3 length equals 14 residues. CDR1 SGHAT and CDR2 FQNNGV come from the germline V gene. V dropped 0 bases and J dropped 4 bases, with 9 bases sitting between them.

The V and J genes are TRBV5-6 and TRBJ1-3, with 7 bases fitting TRBD1. This CDR3 has 15 amino acids. From germline, CDR1 is SGHDT and CDR2 YYEEEE. Trimming took 0 bases from V and 2 from J; bases not matched to a gene: 2. The CDR3 nucleotides are TGTGCCAGCAGCTTGGACAGGGGCGCTGGAAACACCATATATTTT. It translates to CASSLDRGAGNTIYF.

The chain employs TRBV25-1 and TRBJ1-1; 8 bases align to TRBD1. The trim removed 6 bases at V and 6 bases at J, leaving 12 bases unmatched. CDR1 is MGHDK, CDR2 SYGVNS, per germline. The CDR3 has 15 amino acids. The CDR3 reads CASSRRTGGSPEAFF. The DNA for the CDR3 is TGTGCCAGCAGCCGCCGCACAGGGGGAAGCCCTGAAGCTTTCTTT.

The gene calls are TRBV18 and TRBJ1-2; no definite D call. Germline CDR1 reads KGHSH; CDR2 reads LQKENI. Trimming pared 3 bases from V and 4 bases from J, leaving 12 bases between. The CDR3 has 14 amino acids. The CDR3 loop is CASSPKPDPYGYTF. The CDR3 DNA sequence: TGTGCCAGCTCACCGAAACCGGATCCCTATGGCTACACCTTC. Together with reference TRBV18 and TRBJ1-2, the CDR3 gives the full variable domain: NAGVMQNPRHLVRRRGQEARLRCSPMKGHSHVYWYRQLPEEGLKFMVYLQKENIIDESGMPKERFSAEFPKEGPSILRIQQVVRGDSAAYFCASSPKPDPYGYTFGSGTRLTVV.

The V call is TRBV6-5, the J call TRBJ1-1; D is unclear. CDR1 is MNHEY and CDR2 is SVGAGI in the germline V gene. V dropped 4 bases and J dropped 4 bases, with 10 bases sitting between them. The CDR3 is 13 residues long. The CDR3 loop is CASSLMVSTEAFF. CDR3 nucleotide sequence: TGTGCCAGCAGTTTAATGGTAAGCACTGAAGCTTTCTTT.